This paragraph reports one T cell receptor (beta chain). The antigen is unknown. Relative to the germline gene, one junction end is altered; a read error may explain this. The sample belongs to a study of molecular identifiers for immune sequencing clone quantification. Study-level points and caveats: Highly expanded clone sizes could be underestimated through barcode sharing by identical TCR molecules.

The CDR3 is 13 amino acids. CDR1 is DFQATT, CDR2 SNEGSKA, per germline (reference sequence). Every naive CD8 library was made from between about 20,000 and 1,000,000 sorted cells with 10%, 30% or 50% RNA. The CD8+CD4-CCR7+CD45RA+ phenotype defined the sorted naive CD8 T cells. TCRdb processed the PCR reads anew with MiXCR; each CDR3 protein has one entry. The top ten hold under 5.5% of the sample, which has approximately 100,000 distinct CDR3 sequences, 36% seen once. The material sequenced was naive CD8+ T cells from blood, with Jurkat cell RNA spiked in. Indicated subset: FACS-sorted CD8+CD4-CCR7+CD45RA+ naive T cells. The source is a human donor in good health. Some libraries in this study had Jurkat cell RNA spiked in. The chain is built from TRBV20-1 and TRBJ1-4; 7 bases fit TRBD1. The CDR3: CSALTGWSEKLYF. The CDR3 bases are TGCAGTGCTTTGACAGGGTGGTCTGAAAAACTGTATTTT.